The clone carrying this T cell receptor (beta chain) came up a few times. This entry comes from a study of neurological immune-mediated disorders. 5'RACE with 10-nucleotide random UMIs produced the cDNA. TCRdb recomputed calls from the 5' RACE reads with MiXCR, one row per CDR3 protein. The table lists 55,000 to 75,000 distinct CDR3 sequences, about 13% of them singletons. In germline, CDR1 is SGHAT, CDR2 FQNNGV. CDR3 length equals 15 residues. Trimming shortened V by 6 bases and J by 8 bases, and 20 bases separated the two germline ends. Unsorted libraries came from 2 million PBMCs stored at -80 °C. Sequenced: PBMCs. This chain connects TRBV11-2 to TRBJ2-1; either TRBD1 or TRBD2 may fit D (5 bases each). The clonotype originates from a woman aged 60-75 years with HTLV-1-associated myelopathy (HAM/TSP). The chain's CDR3 is CASSPTSGKGDEQFF. The CDR3 DNA follows: TGTGCCAGCAGTCCCACCAGCGGCAAAGGGGATGAGCAGTTCTTC.